The 25 T cell receptor beta chains given below trace back to one sample, sequenced in a study of OX40 agonist ivuxolimab in advanced cancers. TCRdb keeps only in-frame clones here, not all; method: immunoSEQ multiplex PCR. The sample shows about 70,000 clones, 89% of them seen only once. Sequenced material: CD4+ or CD8+ T cells sorted from blood, taken in a trial of the OX40 agonist ivuxolimab. Receptors were obtained from an adult with an advanced solid tumor such as melanoma, head and neck, liver or kidney cancer.

The chain links TRBV18 to TRBJ1-2; possible D gene TRBD1, 5 bases. Germline V gene data show CDR1 as KGHSH and CDR2 as LQKENI. The ends were cut back, 1 base at V and 2 bases at J, with 8 bases in the middle. The CDR3 loop spans 14 amino acids. This chain's CDR3 is CASSPQGRNYGYTF. CDR3 nucleotide sequence: TGTGCCAGCTCACCACAGGGGCGGAACTATGGCTACACCTTC. The entire variable domain, with the rest obtained from reference TRBV18 and TRBJ1-2, is as follows: NAGVMQNPRHLVRRRGQEARLRCSPMKGHSHVYWYRQLPEEGLKFMVYLQKENIIDESGMPKERFSAEFPKEGPSILRIQQVVRGDSAAYFCASSPQGRNYGYTFGSGTRLTVV.

The V gene is TRBV19, the J gene TRBJ2-1; 8 bases fit TRBD2. Per the germline V gene, CDR1 is LNHDA and CDR2 is SQIVND (reference sequence). The CDR3 loop spans 14 amino acids. Trimming at V came to 6 bases and at J to 0 bases, leaving 1 base not matched to a gene. The CDR3 loop reads CASRTSASYNEQFF. CDR3 coding DNA: TGTGCCAGTAGGACTAGCGCCTCCTACAATGAGCAGTTCTTC.

This chain uses TRBV4-1 with TRBJ2-1; the D is unclear. V gave up 4 bases and J gave up 9 bases, with 13 bases separating them. Germline V gives CDR1 MGHRA, CDR2 YSYEKL. The CDR3 length is 13 residues. The CDR3 DNA follows: TGCGCCAGCAGCCTCCCCCGGGCGAGTGAGCAGTTCTTC. Translating it yields CASSLPRASEQFF.

The chain carries TRBV5-1 and TRBJ1-6; D perhaps matches TRBD1 (6 bases). This CDR3 is 16 amino acids long. V lost 2 bases and J lost 8, with 17 bases in between. The V gene's germline CDR1 is SGHRS and CDR2 YFSETQ. CDR3 nucleotides: TGCGCCAGCAGCTTTTACAGGGTCTTAGGGGATTCACCCCTCCACTTT. It specifies CASSFYRVLGDSPLHF.

The chain is built from TRBV7-9 and TRBJ1-5; 8 bases are shared with TRBD1. Germline loops: CDR1 SEHNR, CDR2 FQNEAQ (reference sequence). The CDR3 consists of 16 residues. Losses at the gene ends were 1 base for V and 6 bases for J; bases not matched to a gene: 8. The CDR3 loop reads CASSLGDRSRGQPQHF. CDR3 nucleotides: TGTGCCAGCAGCTTAGGGGACAGGTCCCGGGGTCAGCCCCAGCATTTT.

This chain uses TRBV9 with TRBJ2-1; D unresolved. Germline values: CDR1 SGDLS, CDR2 YYNGEE. Trimming took 4 bases from V and 2 from J, leaving 16 bases between them. The length of the CDR3 is 16 residues. The CDR3 DNA follows: TGTGCCAGCAGCTCCATGAGCCTCTCCCCCTACAATGAGCAGTTCTTC. Encoded protein: CASSSMSLSPYNEQFF.

V is TRBV11-3 and J is TRBJ2-7; 11 positions agree with TRBD1. J gave up 2 bases and V 4 bases, and 4 bases lay outside the gene matches. CDR3 length: 15 residues. Germline CDR1 and CDR2: SGHNT and YENEEA. The CDR3 loop reads CASSSGTGGPYEQYF. The CDR3 nucleotides read TGTGCCAGCAGCTCCGGGACAGGGGGGCCCTACGAGCAGTACTTC.

V is TRBV11-2 and J is TRBJ2-7, with a tentative D call TRBD2 (6 bases). Germline CDR1 reads SGHAT; CDR2 reads FQNNGV. Trimming took 1 base from V and 3 from J, leaving 16 bases between them. CDR3 length: 16 residues. In nucleotides, the CDR3 is TGTGCCAGCAGCTTAGTAGCCCCGGGACTTAGCTACGAGCAGTACTTC. Translating it yields CASSLVAPGLSYEQYF. The full variable domain, its missing parts supplied by reference TRBV11-2 and TRBJ2-7, is EAGVAQSPRYKIIEKRQSVAFWCNPISGHATLYWYQQILGQGPKLLIQFQNNGVVDDSQLPKDRFSAERLKGVDSTLKIQPAKLEDSAVYLCASSLVAPGLSYEQYFGPGTRLTVT.

The rearrangement joins TRBV10-3 to TRBJ1-1; D is unclear. V shed 3 bases and J shed 4 bases, with 9 bases lying between them. In germline, CDR1 is ENHRY, CDR2 SYGVKD. This CDR3 has 13 residues. This CDR3 reads CAISDRTSTEAFF. DNA of the CDR3: TGTGCCATCAGTGATAGGACCAGCACTGAAGCTTTCTTT.

Regarding this clone: Other DNA sequences in the same sample also yield this CDR3. The chain has TRBV5-1 and TRBJ1-6, with 9 bases fitting TRBD1. V shed 3 bases, J shed 5 bases, and the junction held 6 bases outside the gene matches. This CDR3 comprises 16 residues. Germline V gives CDR1 SGHRS, CDR2 YFSETQ. The CDR3 is CASSWGRTGDNSPLHF. The CDR3 DNA sequence: TGCGCCAGCAGCTGGGGGCGGACAGGGGATAATTCACCCCTCCACTTT.

The rearrangement uses TRBV2 and TRBJ2-5; D not certain. This CDR3 comprises 13 residues. Between the trimmed V and J ends, which lost 3 bases and 5 bases, there was a span of 10 bases. Germline V lookup: CDR1 SNHLY, CDR2 FYNNEI. In nucleotides, the CDR3 is TGTGCCAGCAGTGATGAGACTCGGGAGACCCAGTACTTC. Amino acid sequence: CASSDETRETQYF.

The chain carries TRBV29-1 and TRBJ1-4; D not resolved. CDR1 is SQVTM, CDR2 ANQGSEA, per germline. V was pared by 4 bases and J by 6 bases, with 9 bases between. The CDR3 covers 12 residues. CDR3 coding DNA: TGCAGCGTTGGGGTAGCTGATGAAAAACTGTTTTTT. Protein product: CSVGVADEKLFF.

This chain uses TRBV10-2 with TRBJ2-7; the D call may be TRBD1 or TRBD2 (5 bases each). The CDR3 sequence is 17 residues long. CDR1 and CDR2 (germline): WSHSY, SAAADI. V lost 5 bases, J lost 0 bases, and 20 bases lay in between. The CDR3: CASSPLYRDRLSYEQYF. The CDR3 coding sequence is TGCGCCAGCAGTCCCCTATACCGGGACCGTCTCTCCTACGAGCAGTACTTC.

This chain connects TRBV5-4 to TRBJ2-1, with 9 bases lining up with TRBD2. This CDR3 has 15 residues. Losses at the gene ends were 4 bases for V and 6 bases for J; bases not matched to a gene: 8. Germline values: CDR1 SGHNT, CDR2 YYREEE (reference sequence). The chain's CDR3 is CASSLPGLATNEQFF. Written as DNA, the CDR3 is TGTGCCAGCAGCCTCCCAGGACTAGCGACCAATGAGCAGTTCTTC.

The CDR3 coding sequence is TGTGCCAGCAGCTTAACAGGGGAGGGGAATGAAAAACTGTTTTTT. Translating it yields CASSLTGEGNEKLFF. The V and J genes are TRBV7-2 and TRBJ1-4, with 7 bases fitting TRBD1. The CDR3 loop spans 15 amino acids. Germline CDR1 SGHTA, CDR2 FQGNSA. V was clipped by 2 bases and J by 5 bases; unmatched bases: 5.

The V call is TRBV19, the J call TRBJ1-5; 7 bases fit TRBD1. The CDR3 runs to 13 residues. Germline V gene lookup returns CDR1 LNHDA and CDR2 SQIVND (reference sequence). V dropped 6 bases and J dropped 9; count of bases not matched to a gene: 8. Written as DNA, the CDR3 is TGTGCCAGTAGGGAGACAGGGTGGGGGCCCCAGCATTTT. This gives the protein CASRETGWGPQHF.

The CDR3 spells CASSLSDQPQHF. CDR3 nucleotides: TGTGCCAGCAGCTTGAGCGATCAGCCCCAGCATTTT. V is TRBV5-4 and J is TRBJ1-5; D call uncertain. CDR3 length: 12 amino acids. Trimming pared 1 base from V and 5 bases from J, leaving 4 bases between. Germline CDR1 is SGHNT and CDR2 is YYREEE (reference sequence).

This clone showed up just once. The V gene is TRBV19, the J gene TRBJ1-1, with D uncertain. V was pared by 2 bases and J by 1 base, with 11 bases between. Germline CDR1 reads LNHDA; CDR2 reads SQIVND (reference sequence). This CDR3 has 15 amino acids. The chain's CDR3 is CASSISVVANTEAFF. CDR3 DNA: TGTGCCAGTAGTATATCAGTGGTGGCGAACACTGAAGCTTTCTTT.

CDR3 sequence reads: CASSTGLDQPQHF. The CDR3, as DNA: TGTGCCAGCAGTACAGGGCTGGACCAGCCCCAGCATTTT. The chain has TRBV11-2 and TRBJ1-5; D possibly corresponds to TRBD1 (6 bases). In germline, CDR1 is SGHAT, CDR2 FQNNGV. This CDR3 is 13 amino acids long. Trimming removed 6 bases from V and 7 bases from J, with 13 bases in between.

In its sample, this clone was seen once. V is TRBV6-5 and J is TRBJ1-1; D is possibly TRBD1 (5 bases). Germline CDR1 reads MNHEY; CDR2 reads SVGAGI. Trimming removed 5 bases from V and 4 bases from J, with 14 bases in between. The length of the CDR3 is 14 residues. This CDR3 is CASSDYRDGTEAFF. CDR3 in DNA: TGTGCCAGCAGTGACTACCGGGACGGCACTGAAGCTTTCTTT.

The V call is TRBV18, the J call TRBJ1-2; maybe TRBD1 (5 bases). Trimming cost V 6 bases and J 3 bases, with 17 bases left between them. Germline CDR1 KGHSH, CDR2 LQKENI. This CDR3 is 15 amino acids long. This chain's CDR3 is CASSPGTEGDYGYTF. CDR3 coding DNA: TGTGCCAGCTCGCCCGGGACCGAAGGGGACTATGGCTACACCTTC.

This clone was found once. This chain links TRBV5-1 with TRBJ2-5, with 8 bases matching TRBD2. Germline V gene sequence: CDR1 SGHRS, CDR2 YFSETQ. The CDR3 is 16 residues long. V lost 4 bases and J lost 4; bases outside the gene matches: 12. CDR3 nucleotide sequence: TGCGCCAGCAGCAGGGGGACCGGGGGGGCCGGAGAGACCCAGTACTTC. It encodes CASSRGTGGAGETQYF.

DNA for the CDR3: TGCGCCAGCAGCTTGAGGGCGGGACAGGGCCTACTTTATAATTCACCCCTCCACTTT. Amino acids: CASSLRAGQGLLYNSPLHF. This chain links TRBV10-1 with TRBJ1-6; 9 bases fit TRBD1. V lost 6 bases, J lost 4 bases, and 16 bases stayed unmatched. From germline, CDR1 is WNHNN and CDR2 SYGVQD (reference sequence). The CDR3 loop spans 19 amino acids.

This chain connects TRBV6-1 to TRBJ2-7, with D possibly TRBD2 on 6 matching bases. CDR1 MNHNS and CDR2 SASEGT come from the germline V gene. The CDR3 loop spans 14 amino acids. V shed 2 bases and J shed 5 bases, with 13 bases lying between them. CDR3 amino acids: CASSEQPGVNEQYF. CDR3 DNA: TGTGCCAGCAGTGAACAACCGGGGGTCAACGAGCAGTACTTC.

Here the CDR3 DNA reads TGTGCCAGCAGCGTAAATAGCGGGAGGAACGGCGGGGAGCTGTTTTTT. Residues: CASSVNSGRNGGELFF. The genes are TRBV7-2 and TRBJ2-2, with 10 bases fitting TRBD2. V shed 5 bases, J shed 7 bases, and the junction held 10 bases outside the gene matches. Germline CDR1 and CDR2: SGHTA and FQGNSA. The CDR3 length is 16 residues.